This entry is about one T cell receptor beta chain. Its antigen is still unknown. This specimen comes from a study of CD8+ T cells in alopecia areata. The authors extracted RNA and reverse transcribed it into cDNA as the sequencing template. TCRdb keeps only in-frame clones here, not all; method: immunoSEQ multiplex PCR. The top ten hold 0.45% of the sample, which has 200,000 to 250,000 clones, approximately 52% seen once. The V end lost 3 bases, the J end lost 4 bases, and 13 bases lay between the germline ends. This CDR3 has 15 amino acids. CDR1 LGHNA and CDR2 YNFKEQ come from the germline V gene. Points from the study as a whole: Sequenced scalp T cells also include alphabeta T cells resident in normal skin. Patients shared TCRs less clearly than mice did, possibly owing to HLA.

Here the sequenced sample was CD4+ T cells sorted from blood, taken at week 0. The source is a human donor with alopecia areata. This chain links TRBV4-2 with TRBJ1-5; D may be TRBD1 (5 bases). The CDR3 sequence is CASSQTRDLNQPQHF. The CDR3 coding sequence is TGTGCCAGCAGCCAGACCCGGGACCTAAATCAGCCCCAGCATTTT.